One and the same sample provided the 30 T cell receptor beta chains below, sequenced in a study of blood T cell repertoires in COVID-19. The assay was immunoSEQ multiplex PCR, and TCRdb's table has in-frame clones only and misses some. Among a few hundred thousand clones listed, 88% were seen once. Material for sequencing was PBMCs or T cells enriched from blood (not recorded which). Receptor source: a woman younger than 30 who had recovered from COVID-19.

This clone was counted a few times. The chain links TRBV29-1 to TRBJ1-1, with 7 bases that match TRBD1. The ends lost 4 bases at V and 8 bases at J; junction bases unmatched: 7. CDR1 and CDR2 from the germline V gene are SQVTM and ANQGSEA. The CDR3 consists of 12 residues. The CDR3 coding sequence is TGCAGCGTTGTAGAGGGGGCAGCCGAAGCTTTCTTT. It encodes CSVVEGAAEAFF. The full variable domain, with the rest looked up from reference TRBV29-1 and TRBJ1-1, is SAVISQKPSRDICQRGTSLTIQCQVDSQVTMMFWYRQQPGQSLTLIATANQGSEATYESGFVIDKFPISRPNLTFSTLTVSNMSPEDSSIYLCSVVEGAAEAFFGQGTRLTVV.

The rearrangement uses TRBV30 and TRBJ1-3; D is unresolved. Trimming stripped 1 base from V and 2 bases from J, with 15 bases between. CDR1 is GTSNPN, CDR2 SVGIG, per germline (reference sequence). This CDR3 spans 16 amino acids. The CDR3 nucleotides read TGTGCCTGGAGTGCTTACTTGAAGGAGGCTGGAAACACCATATATTTT. Its protein is CAWSAYLKEAGNTIYF.

The rearrangement uses TRBV7-9 and TRBJ1-1; no clear D gene. The CDR3 is made up of 15 amino acids. V gave up 1 base and J gave up 3 bases, with 12 bases separating them. Germline assignment: CDR1 SEHNR and CDR2 FQNEAQ (reference sequence). As DNA, the CDR3 is TGTGCCAGCAGCTTAGACACCTTTGTGTACACTGAAGCTTTCTTT. As protein: CASSLDTFVYTEAFF.

The gene calls are TRBV4-1 and TRBJ1-3, with 7 bases aligning to TRBD1. With 2 bases clipped from V and 0 bases from J, the junction kept 7 bases outside the gene matches. CDR1 and CDR2 (germline): MGHRA, YSYEKL. The CDR3 length is 17 residues. CDR3 loop: CASSQLGTAYSGNTIYF. In DNA form, the CDR3 reads TGCGCCAGCAGCCAACTCGGGACAGCCTACTCTGGAAACACCATATATTTT.

The gene calls are TRBV27 and TRBJ2-3; D might be TRBD2 (7 bases). The CDR3 is made up of 16 amino acids. V was trimmed by 6 bases and J by 3 bases, leaving 19 bases between them. From germline, CDR1 is MNHEY and CDR2 SMNVEV (reference sequence). This CDR3 is CASSPFEGGLTDTQYF. In nucleotides, the CDR3 is TGTGCCAGCAGCCCCTTTGAGGGGGGGCTGACAGATACGCAGTATTTT.

The CDR3 here is CASSHPRDRPGTQYF. For the CDR3, the DNA is TGTGCCAGCAGCCATCCGCGGGACCGCCCCGGGACCCAGTACTTC. The V and J genes are TRBV3-1 (or the pseudogene TRBV3-2) and TRBJ2-5; TRBD2 is a possible D gene (6 bases). The CDR3 contains 15 residues. CDR1 is LGHDT, CDR2 YNNKEL, per germline (reference sequence). Deletions cut 3 bases from V and 7 bases from J, with 18 bases between.

The chain carries TRBV5-4 and TRBJ2-4; 8 bases map to TRBD1. The CDR3 sequence is 16 residues long. The germline V gene encodes CDR1 SGHNT and CDR2 YYREEE (reference sequence). V gave up 0 bases and J gave up 6 bases; unmatched junction bases: 8. CDR3 DNA: TGTGCCAGCAGCTTGGCCCGGACAGGGCGGGGAAACATTCAGTACTTC. Amino acid sequence: CASSLARTGRGNIQYF. The full variable domain, with the rest looked up from reference TRBV5-4 and TRBJ2-4, is ETGVTQSPTHLIKTRGQQVTLRCSSQSGHNTVSWYQQALGQGPQFIFQYYREEENGRGNFPPRFSGLQFPNYSSELNVNALELDDSALYLCASSLARTGRGNIQYFGAGTRLSVL.

For this clone: A junction boundary mismatches the germline segment, possibly from a read error. This chain uses TRBV7-7 with TRBJ2-3; possible D gene TRBD2, 6 bases. Germline CDR1 reads SSHAT; CDR2 reads FNYEAQ (reference sequence). The CDR3 spans 16 residues. In DNA form, the CDR3 reads TGTGCTAGCAGCCCCTTCACGGGGGTTAGCACAGATACGCAGTATTTT. Encoded protein: CASSPFTGVSTDTQYF.

This chain uses TRBV7-8 with TRBJ2-1; 12 positions agree with TRBD1. Germline values: CDR1 SGHVS, CDR2 FQNEAQ. V lost 3 bases to trimming and J lost 6 bases; unmatched junction nucleotides: 3. There are 15 residues in the CDR3. CDR3 loop: CASSLGQGALNEQFF. CDR3 in DNA: TGTGCCAGCAGCTTGGGACAGGGGGCGCTCAATGAGCAGTTCTTC.

The genes are TRBV4-1 and TRBJ1-4, with TRBD1 matching over 10 bases. V was clipped by 2 bases and J by 7 bases; unmatched bases: 7. This CDR3 region has 16 residues. Germline values: CDR1 MGHRA, CDR2 YSYEKL. This CDR3 reads CASSQFGQGGSEKLFF. Here the CDR3 DNA reads TGCGCCAGCAGCCAATTCGGACAGGGGGGAAGTGAAAAACTGTTTTTT.

This chain links TRBV6-2 or TRBV6-3 with TRBJ2-7; 7 bases match TRBD1. This CDR3 spans 15 amino acids. CDR1 MNHEY and CDR2 SVGEGT come from the germline V gene. The ends lost 3 bases at V and 2 bases at J; junction bases unmatched: 7. CDR3 nucleotide sequence: TGTGCCAGCAGTTATGGTGACAGGGACCCCTACGAGCAGTACTTC. Amino acids: CASSYGDRDPYEQYF.

This rearrangement joins TRBV19 to TRBJ2-7; TRBD1 matches at 11 bases. After removal of 5 bases from V and 3 bases from J, the junction contained 6 bases not matched to a gene. The CDR3 runs 15 residues. Germline values: CDR1 LNHDA, CDR2 SQIVND (reference sequence). DNA of the CDR3: TGTGCCAGTAGTCCCGGGACAGGGGGGCTCTACGAGCAGTACTTC. Protein product: CASSPGTGGLYEQYF.

V is TRBV27 and J is TRBJ1-2; the match to TRBD1 covers 7 bases. Germline values: CDR1 MNHEY, CDR2 SMNVEV (reference sequence). This CDR3 spans 14 amino acids. The V and J ends lost 5 bases and 4 bases, in that order; junction bases with no gene match: 7. CDR3 residues: CASSETGRLYGYTF. As DNA, the CDR3 is TGTGCCAGCAGTGAGACAGGGAGGCTCTATGGCTACACCTTC.

The chain combines TRBV13 with TRBJ1-1; D possibly corresponds to TRBD1 (6 bases). Germline V gene data show CDR1 as PRHDT and CDR2 as FYEKMQ (reference sequence). Trimming removed 4 bases at V and 4 bases at J, with 13 bases between. The CDR3 extends over 14 amino acids. CDR3 nucleotides: TGTGCCAGCAGCTCAACAGGGCCCCCCACTGAAGCTTTCTTT. Its protein is CASSSTGPPTEAFF.

CDR3 in amino acids: CASSSRPNTEAFF. In DNA form, the CDR3 reads TGTGCCAGCAGCTCCAGGCCCAACACTGAAGCTTTCTTT. The chain employs TRBV28 and TRBJ1-1; D not resolved. Germline V gene sequence: CDR1 MDHEN, CDR2 SYDVKM. CDR3 length: 13 residues. The V end lost 6 bases, the J end lost 2 bases, and 10 bases lay between the germline ends.

The V and J genes are TRBV15 and TRBJ1-2; 8 nucleotides line up with TRBD1. V lost 3 bases and J lost 2; bases outside the gene matches: 11. This CDR3 region has 17 residues. Germline CDR1 is LNHNV and CDR2 is YYDKDF (reference sequence). The DNA for the CDR3 is TGTGCCACCAGCAGGCGTTCTTCATCAGGGGGCAACTATGGCTACACCTTC. The encoded protein is CATSRRSSSGGNYGYTF. Using reference TRBV15 and TRBJ1-2 for the parts outside the CDR3, the full variable domain is DAMVIQNPRYQVTQFGKPVTLSCSQTLNHNVMYWYQQKSSQAPKLLFHYYDKDFNNEADTPDNFQSRRPNTSFCFLDIRSPGLGDTAMYLCATSRRSSSGGNYGYTFGSGTRLTVV.

The rearrangement joins TRBV19 to TRBJ2-5; the match to TRBD2 covers 7 bases. Trimming at V came to 5 bases and at J to 2 bases, leaving 5 bases not matched to a gene. This CDR3 is built from 14 residues. Germline V lookup: CDR1 LNHDA, CDR2 SQIVND (reference sequence). CDR3 nucleotide sequence: TGTGCCAGTAGTCACGGGGGGTCACAAGAGACCCAGTACTTC. Translated, it gives CASSHGGSQETQYF.

The V and J genes are TRBV12-5 and TRBJ1-5; D perhaps matches TRBD1 (5 bases). V lost 4 bases, J lost 1 base, and 8 bases lay in between. The CDR3 runs 14 residues. Germline CDR1 and CDR2: LGHNT and FRNRAP. This CDR3 is CASGWGGSNQPQHF. In DNA, the CDR3 is TGTGCTAGTGGTTGGGGGGGGAGCAATCAGCCCCAGCATTTT. The full variable domain, in which reference TRBV12-5 and TRBJ1-5 provide the parts outside the CDR3, is DARVTQTPRHKVTEMGQEVTMRCQPILGHNTVFWYRQTMMQGLELLAYFRNRAPLDDSGMPKDRFSAEMPDATLATLKIQPSEPRDSAVYFCASGWGGSNQPQHFGDGTRLSIL.

The J gene is TRBJ1-2, the V gene TRBV24-1; TRBD1 matches 8 bases. The germline V gene encodes CDR1 KGHDR and CDR2 SFDVKD. V shed 3 bases, J shed 7 bases, and the junction held 6 bases outside the gene matches. The CDR3 sequence is 14 residues long. CDR3 sequence: CATSDAGQGRGYTF. CDR3 nucleotides: TGTGCCACCAGTGATGCAGGACAGGGCCGTGGCTACACCTTC.

The count of this clone is one. The chain employs TRBV6-5 and TRBJ2-7; the D gene is possibly TRBD2 (5 bases). Per the germline V gene, CDR1 is MNHEY and CDR2 is SVGAGI. The V gene lost 6 bases and the J gene lost 0 bases, with 12 bases spanning the gap. The CDR3 is made up of 14 amino acids. The CDR3 sequence: CASSGKASSYEQYF. The CDR3 coding sequence is TGTGCCAGCAGCGGGAAGGCCTCCTCCTACGAGCAGTACTTC.

The rearrangement uses TRBV9 and TRBJ1-6; TRBD1 aligns across 7 bases. Germline CDR1 and CDR2: SGDLS and YYNGEE. The V gene end was trimmed by 3 bases and the J gene end by 2 bases; junction bases not matched to a gene: 2. The CDR3 consists of 15 residues. The CDR3 DNA follows: TGTGCCAGCAGCGACGGGACAGCCTATAATTCACCCCTCCACTTT. Protein product: CASSDGTAYNSPLHF.

To note about this clone: This specimen includes other DNA sequences encoding the same CDR3. This chain links TRBV5-1 with TRBJ1-2; 8 positions agree with TRBD1. The V gene end was trimmed by 1 base and the J gene end by 5 bases; junction bases not matched to a gene: 1. Germline V gives CDR1 SGHRS, CDR2 YFSETQ. The CDR3 contains 13 residues. This CDR3 reads CASSLRQGYGYTF. CDR3 coding DNA: TGCGCCAGCAGCTTGAGACAGGGGTATGGCTACACCTTC.

The chain carries TRBV19 and TRBJ2-1, with TRBD2 matching 14 bases. The V segment lost 5 bases and the J segment 1 base; nucleotides outside the gene matches: 13. Germline assignment: CDR1 LNHDA and CDR2 SQIVND (reference sequence). The CDR3 is made up of 20 amino acids. CDR3 sequence: CASSARLAGGRRQSYNEQFF. The CDR3 DNA follows: TGTGCCAGTAGTGCCCGACTAGCGGGGGGGCGGAGGCAATCCTACAATGAGCAGTTCTTC.

The gene calls are TRBV9 and TRBJ2-1, with D possibly being TRBD1 (6 bases). Germline V lookup: CDR1 SGDLS, CDR2 YYNGEE. The CDR3 sequence is 18 residues long. The V end lost 4 bases, the J end lost 7 bases, and 27 bases lay between the germline ends. The CDR3 coding sequence is TGTGCCAGCAGCACCATTCGACTCCGGGACCCGAGGGGGAATGAGCAGTTCTTC. As protein: CASSTIRLRDPRGNEQFF.

This chain connects TRBV7-9 to TRBJ1-5; D perhaps matches TRBD1 (6 bases). The CDR3 has 15 residues. V lost 5 bases and J 2 bases, leaving 13 bases between the germline ends. Looked up from germline, CDR1 is SEHNR and CDR2 is FQNEAQ (reference sequence). The CDR3: CASSPGGGGNQPQHF. As DNA, the CDR3 is TGTGCCAGCAGCCCTGGGGGCGGCGGCAATCAGCCCCAGCATTTT.

The chain employs TRBV2 and TRBJ2-3; 9 nucleotides align to TRBD1. The CDR3 runs 14 residues. Trimming at V came to 6 bases and at J to 3 bases, leaving 4 bases not matched to a gene. CDR1 and CDR2 from the germline V gene are SNHLY and FYNNEI. The CDR3 here is CASRRTGVTDTQYF. The DNA of the CDR3 is TGTGCCAGCAGACGGACAGGGGTAACAGATACGCAGTATTTT.

CDR3 DNA: TGTGCCAGCCGGGACAGGGGGGAGGAAAAACTGTTTTTT. Protein: CASRDRGEEKLFF. J is TRBJ1-4 and V is TRBV12-3 or TRBV12-4; 11 nucleotides line up with TRBD1. V lost 8 bases to trimming and J lost 8 bases; unmatched junction nucleotides: 4. CDR3 length: 13 amino acids.

The chain joins TRBV10-3 to TRBJ1-1, with D uncertain. This CDR3 has 17 amino acids. Germline lookup yields CDR1 ENHRY and CDR2 SYGVKD. V lost 7 bases and J lost 1, with 22 bases in between. The DNA of the CDR3 is TGTGCCATCAAATCTAGAGAGGGTCCAACGGGGAACACTGAAGCTTTCTTT. This gives the protein CAIKSREGPTGNTEAFF.

The V call is TRBV27, the J call TRBJ1-6; 7 nucleotides line up with TRBD1. Looked up from germline, CDR1 is MNHEY and CDR2 is SMNVEV (reference sequence). Trimming removed 4 bases from V and 13 bases from J; junction bases left unmatched: 10. The CDR3 has 14 residues. The chain's CDR3 is CASSYGQASSPLHF. The DNA for the CDR3 is TGTGCCAGCAGTTATGGACAGGCCTCCTCGCCCCTCCACTTT.

The V call is TRBV7-2, the J call TRBJ2-5, with 9 bases fitting TRBD2. CDR1 is SGHTA and CDR2 is FQGNSA in the germline V gene. The ends lost 5 bases at V and 5 bases at J; junction bases unmatched: 9. The CDR3 totals 15 residues. This chain's CDR3 is CASSIEAGGTETQYF. For the CDR3, the DNA is TGTGCCAGCAGCATCGAGGCGGGGGGGACGGAGACCCAGTACTTC.